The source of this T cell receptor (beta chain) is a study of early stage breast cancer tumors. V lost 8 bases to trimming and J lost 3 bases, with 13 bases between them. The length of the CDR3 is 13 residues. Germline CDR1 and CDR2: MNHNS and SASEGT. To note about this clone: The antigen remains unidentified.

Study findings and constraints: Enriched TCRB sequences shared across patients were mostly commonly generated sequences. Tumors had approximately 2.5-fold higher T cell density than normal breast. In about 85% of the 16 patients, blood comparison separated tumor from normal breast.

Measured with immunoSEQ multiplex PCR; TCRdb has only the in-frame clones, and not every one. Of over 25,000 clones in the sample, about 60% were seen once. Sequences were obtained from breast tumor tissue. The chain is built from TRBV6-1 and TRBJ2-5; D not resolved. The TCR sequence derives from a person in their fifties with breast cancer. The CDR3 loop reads CASFDWGKETQYF. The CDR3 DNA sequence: TGTGCCAGCTTCGATTGGGGAAAAGAGACCCAGTACTTC.